The rows below give T cell receptor beta chains drawn from one sample of a study of cytomegalovirus exposure and HLA in healthy donors. Only in-frame clones appear in the TCRdb table, and some are missing; sequencing was by immunoSEQ multiplex PCR. The sample yields 130,000 or so clones, around 85% seen once. Sequencing was carried out using PBMCs. The receptors were gathered from a woman aged 25 to 45 in good health and CMV-seropositive. CDR3s include the opening cysteine and the closing phenylalanine or tryptophan. The D gene is left open where the match is weak. A clone size is listed for some rows: how often the clone was seen (once, few, many), or a class if it is expanded.

d_call | clone_size | j_call | v_call | cdr3_aa | cdr3_nt
. | . | TRBJ1-5 | TRBV9 | CASSVDDSQPQHF | TGTGCCAGCAGCGTAGATGACAGTCAGCCCCAGCATTTT
. | . | TRBJ2-7 | TRBV6-1 | CASILDTSSYEQYF | .
. | . | TRBJ1-1 | TRBV18 | CASSPRTPTASEAFF | TGTGCCAGCTCACCACGAACCCCAACAGCCTCTGAAGCTTTCTTT
TRBD1 | . | TRBJ2-7 | TRBV5-6 | CASSSSGTGFWNEQYF | TGTGCCAGCAGCTCCAGCGGGACAGGGTTCTGGAACGAGCAGTACTTC
. | few | TRBJ2-1 | TRBV4-1 | CASSQVALSSYNEQFF | TGCGCCAGCAGCCAAGTTGCTCTGAGCTCCTACAATGAGCAGTTCTTC
. | once | TRBJ2-4 | TRBV28 | CASRLGGSLDIQYF | TGTGCCAGCAGGTTGGGGGGATCGTTGGACATTCAGTACTTC
TRBD2 | few | TRBJ2-5 | TRBV5-1 | CATFPGLAGGIETQYF | TGCGCCACCTTCCCCGGACTAGCGGGGGGAATAGAGACCCAGTACTTC
. | . | TRBJ2-1 | TRBV5-8 | CASSLDGSSYNEQFF | TGTGCCAGCAGCTTGGACGGGAGCTCCTACAATGAGCAGTTCTTC
TRBD2 | . | TRBJ2-1 | TRBV15 | CATSTPGGSGSYNEQFF | TGTGCCACCTCAACCCCCGGGGGTAGCGGGTCCTACAATGAGCAGTTCTTC
. | . | TRBJ1-6 | TRBV9 | CASSVELFNSPLHF | TGTGCCAGCAGCGTAGAACTTTTTAATTCACCCCTCCACTTT